Following are 12 T cell receptor beta chains from one sample sequenced in a study of blood T cell repertoires in COVID-19. Produced via immunoSEQ multiplex PCR; TCRdb's table is partial and in-frame only. The table records 100,000 to 150,000 clones, around 83% of them present only once. The sequenced sample consisted of peripheral blood. The receptors stem from a man aged 40-50 years with active or convalescent COVID-19.

The V and J genes are TRBV5-1 and TRBJ1-2; D is undetermined. The CDR3 has 16 amino acids. The V gene lost 4 bases and the J gene lost 8 bases, with 24 bases spanning the gap. Germline values: CDR1 SGHRS, CDR2 YFSETQ. This chain's CDR3 is CASSGNGPSRDRGYTF. The CDR3 nucleotides are TGCGCCAGCAGCGGAAACGGACCATCTCGGGATCGAGGCTACACCTTC.

The chain has TRBV15 and TRBJ1-3, with D tentatively TRBD1 (5 bases). CDR3 length equals 15 residues. Trimming removed 0 bases at V and 7 bases at J, with 13 bases between. Germline V gene data show CDR1 as LNHNV and CDR2 as YYDKDF (reference sequence). CDR3 sequence (DNA): TGTGCCACCAGCAGAGATAGCAGGGTTGGGAACACCATATATTTT. Protein sequence: CATSRDSRVGNTIYF.

V is TRBV6-5 and J is TRBJ1-5, with TRBD1 identical over 7 bases. The CDR3 sequence is 15 residues long. Germline CDR1 is MNHEY and CDR2 is SVGAGI. J was trimmed by 6 bases and V by 6 bases; bases with no gene match: 11. In nucleotides, the CDR3 is TGTGCCAGCAGAATCGACAGGGCAGGGGTTCAGCCCCAGCATTTT. Protein sequence: CASRIDRAGVQPQHF.

This chain connects TRBV5-6 to TRBJ1-5; D call uncertain. The CDR3 length is 14 residues. Germline V gene sequence: CDR1 SGHDT, CDR2 YYEEEE. Between the trimmed V and J ends, which lost 1 base and 5 bases, there was a span of 10 bases. The chain's CDR3 is CASSLFLRDQPQHF. In nucleotides, the CDR3 is TGTGCCAGCAGCTTGTTCCTTCGGGATCAGCCCCAGCATTTT.

The chain joins TRBV5-4 to TRBJ2-5, with 7 positions matching TRBD2. V shed 2 bases, J shed 9 bases, and the junction held 13 bases outside the gene matches. CDR1 and CDR2 from the germline V gene are SGHNT and YYREEE (reference sequence). The CDR3 loop spans 15 amino acids. CDR3 DNA sequence: TGTGCCAGCAGCTTACCTAGCGGTAACCGGGGATCCCAGTACTTC. Its translation: CASSLPSGNRGSQYF.

DNA of the CDR3: TGTGCCACCAGTGATTCAGGGCAAGAGACCCAGTACTTC. This sequence encodes CATSDSGQETQYF. This chain links TRBV24-1 with TRBJ2-5; perhaps TRBD1 as D (5 bases). V was cut by 2 bases and J by 2 bases, with 5 bases left in between. CDR3 length: 13 residues. Germline lookup yields CDR1 KGHDR and CDR2 SFDVKD.

The V and J genes are TRBV12-5 and TRBJ1-1; D is ambiguous. The V end lost 2 bases, the J end lost 0 bases, and 10 bases lay between the germline ends. The CDR3 spans 15 residues. Germline V gene data show CDR1 as LGHNT and CDR2 as FRNRAP. Written as DNA, the CDR3 is TGTGCTAGTGGTTTGCCTACAGCTTTGAACACTGAAGCTTTCTTT. Amino acids: CASGLPTALNTEAFF.

This chain joins TRBV19 and TRBJ1-4; maybe TRBD1 (5 bases). The germline V gene encodes CDR1 LNHDA and CDR2 SQIVND (reference sequence). This CDR3 is built from 15 residues. Trimming cost V 5 bases and J 3 bases, with 13 bases left between them. The CDR3 reads CASSPKGWPNEKLFF. CDR3 DNA: TGTGCCAGTAGTCCCAAGGGGTGGCCTAATGAAAAACTGTTTTTT.

This rearrangement joins TRBV25-1 to TRBJ2-5; 7 nucleotides match TRBD1. V dropped 4 bases and J dropped 5; count of bases not matched to a gene: 10. CDR1 and CDR2 (germline): MGHDK, SYGVNS. The CDR3 extends over 15 amino acids. DNA for the CDR3: TGTGCCAGCAGTGTGACAGGGATACGGGGTGAGACCCAGTACTTC. The encoded protein is CASSVTGIRGETQYF.

The genes are TRBV7-3 and TRBJ2-7; 8 bases are shared with TRBD2. The germline CDR1 and CDR2 sequences are SGHTA and FQGTGA. The length of the CDR3 is 16 residues. V was pared by 1 base and J by 7 bases, with 12 bases of the junction left unmatched. CDR3 nucleotides: TGTGCCAGCAGCTTAATGGGGACTAGTGGTCCCTTGGAGCAGTACTTC. This codes for CASSLMGTSGPLEQYF.

The genes are TRBV4-3 and TRBJ2-3, with unresolved D. V was clipped by 4 bases and J by 1 base, with 12 bases between them. The CDR3 loop spans 15 amino acids. CDR1 is LGHNA, CDR2 YSLEER, per germline. The CDR3 bases are TGCGCCAGCAGCCGTAGAGCGCCCGGCACAGATACGCAGTATTTT. Amino acids: CASSRRAPGTDTQYF.

This clone has more than one count but fewer than ten. The rearrangement joins TRBV10-1 to TRBJ2-1; the D is unclear. Trimming removed 2 bases from V and 8 bases from J, with 7 bases in between. Germline lookup yields CDR1 WNHNN and CDR2 SYGVQD (reference sequence). The CDR3 totals 12 residues. CDR3 bases: TGCGCCAGCAGTGAGATTCTCCATGAGCAGTTCTTC. Its protein product is CASSEILHEQFF.